Listed below are T cell receptor beta chains from one sample, sequenced in a study of cytomegalovirus exposure and HLA in healthy donors. The method was immunoSEQ multiplex PCR; TCRdb's version includes in-frame clones alone and lacks a portion of them. The repertoire has about 180,000 clones, roughly 75% of them found once; the top ten carry about 1.9%. Sequencing used PBMCs. The receptors were gathered from a woman aged 30 to 39 in good health and CMV-seronegative. CDR3s include the opening cysteine and the closing phenylalanine or tryptophan. The order of the fields is J gene, V gene, clone size, D gene, CDR3 protein, CDR3 DNA. D genes are given only for firm matches. Only part of the rows carry a size: once, few, many, or a class if the clone is expanded.

j_gene: TRBJ2-2
v_gene: TRBV27
abundance: NA
d_gene: TRBD1
CDR3aa: CASSLKGGATGELFF
CDR3nt: TGTGCCAGCAGTTTAAAAGGGGGCGCAACCGGGGAGCTGTTTTTT

j_gene: TRBJ2-3
v_gene: TRBV15
abundance: few
d_gene: TRBD2
CDR3aa: CATSRELAGGPGTDTQYF
CDR3nt: TGTGCCACCAGCAGAGAACTAGCGGGGGGGCCGGGCACAGATACGCAGTATTTT

j_gene: TRBJ2-5
v_gene: TRBV7-2
abundance: NA
d_gene: TRBD2
CDR3aa: CASSQGLAGGQETQYF
CDR3nt: TGTGCCAGCAGCCAAGGACTAGCGGGGGGCCAGGAGACCCAGTACTTC

j_gene: TRBJ1-5
v_gene: TRBV19
abundance: NA
d_gene: TRBD1
CDR3aa: CASSIGTGGAYQPQHF
CDR3nt: TGTGCCAGTAGTATAGGGACAGGGGGCGCTTATCAGCCCCAGCATTTT

j_gene: TRBJ2-7
v_gene: TRBV6-1
abundance: few
d_gene: TRBD1
CDR3aa: CASSEDKLGQGFLEQYF
CDR3nt: TGTGCCAGCAGCGAAGATAAACTGGGACAGGGCTTTCTCGAGCAGTACTTC

j_gene: TRBJ2-7
v_gene: TRBV27
abundance: NA
d_gene: TRBD2
CDR3aa: CASSVASGGPYEQYF
CDR3nt: TGTGCCAGCAGTGTCGCTAGCGGGGGGCCCTACGAGCAGTACTTC

j_gene: TRBJ2-7
v_gene: TRBV27
abundance: NA
d_gene: NA
CDR3aa: CASSLWGGDYEQYF
CDR3nt: TGTGCCAGCAGTTTATGGGGGGGCGACTACGAGCAGTACTTC

j_gene: TRBJ1-1
v_gene: TRBV5-1
abundance: NA
d_gene: NA
CDR3aa: CASSFSPSTEAFF
CDR3nt: TGCGCCAGCAGCTTCTCCCCGTCCACTGAAGCTTTCTTT

j_gene: TRBJ2-7
v_gene: TRBV7-6
abundance: NA
d_gene: TRBD1
CDR3aa: CASSLAPQGALYEQYF
CDR3nt: TGTGCCAGCAGCTTAGCGCCCCAGGGGGCTCTCTACGAGCAGTACTTC

j_gene: TRBJ1-5
v_gene: TRBV5-5
abundance: NA
d_gene: TRBD1
CDR3aa: CASSFGQGASVQPQHF
CDR3nt: TGTGCCAGCAGCTTCGGACAGGGGGCTTCGGTTCAGCCCCAGCATTTT

j_gene: TRBJ2-4
v_gene: TRBV19
abundance: once
d_gene: NA
CDR3aa: CAAATAAKNIQYF
CDR3nt: TGTGCCGCGGCGACCGCAGCCAAAAACATTCAGTACTTC

j_gene: TRBJ2-7
v_gene: TRBV4-2
abundance: few
d_gene: TRBD1
CDR3aa: CASSQEGQGWYEQYF
CDR3nt: TGTGCCAGCAGCCAAGAGGGACAGGGATGGTACGAGCAGTACTTC

j_gene: TRBJ2-7
v_gene: TRBV2
abundance: NA
d_gene: NA
CDR3aa: CASTRDISYEQYF
CDR3nt: TGTGCCAGTACTCGGGACATCTCCTACGAGCAGTACTTC

j_gene: TRBJ2-3
v_gene: TRBV6-1
abundance: NA
d_gene: NA
CDR3aa: CASSEGGVSDTQYF
CDR3nt: TGTGCCAGCAGTGAAGGCGGGGTATCAGATACGCAGTATTTT

j_gene: TRBJ2-3
v_gene: TRBV5-1
abundance: NA
d_gene: TRBD2
CDR3aa: CASSWSGGSDTQYF
CDR3nt: TGCGCCAGCAGCTGGAGCGGGGGGTCAGATACGCAGTATTTT

j_gene: TRBJ1-1
v_gene: TRBV7-8
abundance: NA
d_gene: NA
CDR3aa: CASSWGTEGGAFF
CDR3nt: TGTGCCAGCAGCTGGGGGACCGAAGGGGGAGCTTTCTTT

j_gene: TRBJ2-2
v_gene: TRBV7-9
abundance: NA
d_gene: NA
CDR3aa: CASPGTRFPGELFF
CDR3nt: TGTGCCAGCCCCGGGACAAGGTTTCCCGGGGAGCTGTTTTTT

j_gene: TRBJ2-3
v_gene: TRBV30
abundance: NA
d_gene: TRBD2
CDR3aa: CAWSFSGGRTDTQYF
CDR3nt: TGTGCCTGGAGCTTTAGCGGGGGCCGCACAGATACGCAGTATTTT

j_gene: TRBJ1-1
v_gene: TRBV19
abundance: NA
d_gene: TRBD1
CDR3aa: CASSAGQGTEAFF
CDR3nt: TGTGCCAGTAGCGCGGGACAGGGCACTGAAGCTTTCTTT

j_gene: TRBJ2-7
v_gene: TRBV7-8
abundance: few
d_gene: TRBD1
CDR3aa: CASSLGQGPLHEQYF
CDR3nt: TGTGCCAGCAGTCTAGGACAGGGACCTCTCCACGAGCAGTACTTC

j_gene: TRBJ1-1
v_gene: TRBV6-5
abundance: NA
d_gene: NA
CDR3aa: CVSSYRDMTTEAFF
CDR3nt: TGTGTCAGCAGTTACCGGGACATGACCACTGAAGCTTTCTTT

j_gene: TRBJ2-7
v_gene: TRBV6-6
abundance: NA
d_gene: TRBD1
CDR3aa: CASRGQDFYEQYF
CDR3nt: TGTGCCAGCAGGGGACAGGATTTCTACGAGCAGTACTTC

j_gene: TRBJ1-4
v_gene: TRBV15
abundance: NA
d_gene: NA
CDR3aa: CATSRGGQRNEKLFF
CDR3nt: TGTGCCACCAGCAGAGGAGGACAGAGGAATGAAAAACTGTTTTTT

j_gene: TRBJ1-6
v_gene: TRBV30
abundance: NA
d_gene: TRBD1
CDR3aa: CAWRYRGLNNSPLHF
CDR3nt: TGTGCCTGGAGATACAGGGGACTCAATAATTCACCCCTCCACTTT

j_gene: TRBJ1-3
v_gene: TRBV6-6
abundance: few
d_gene: NA
CDR3aa: CASSYSTGSGNTIYF
CDR3nt: TGTGCCAGCAGTTACTCGACGGGCTCTGGAAACACCATATATTTT

j_gene: TRBJ1-1
v_gene: TRBV7-3
abundance: few
d_gene: TRBD1
CDR3aa: CASSLQGTGTAFF
CDR3nt: TGTGCCAGCAGCTTACAAGGGACAGGCACAGCTTTCTTT

j_gene: TRBJ2-7
v_gene: TRBV13
abundance: once
d_gene: TRBD1
CDR3aa: CASSPGQGSSSYEQYF
CDR3nt: TGTGCCAGCAGTCCCGGACAGGGTTCATCCTCCTACGAGCAGTACTTC

j_gene: TRBJ2-1
v_gene: TRBV7-9
abundance: NA
d_gene: NA
CDR3aa: CASSFLPLDRYNEQFF
CDR3nt: TGTGCCAGCAGCTTCTTACCCCTTGACAGATACAATGAGCAGTTCTTC